This entry lists 11 T cell receptor beta chains sequenced from one sample in a study of blood T cell repertoires in COVID-19 (dated by TCRdb to the early 2020s). The library was obtained by the immunoSEQ multiplex PCR assay. TCRdb retrieved this table from immuneACCESS and kept in-frame rearrangements only. Not all clones are present; in checked studies, unresolved V genes account for under half, and no reason is known for the remainder. For this sample there are about 270,000 clones; about 76% appear just once. The ten top clones hold around 2.9% of the sample. Sample: peripheral blood. Receptors originate from a woman aged 55-69 years with active or convalescent COVID-19.

The V call is TRBV12-3 or TRBV12-4, the J call TRBJ2-3, with a weak D call TRBD1 (6 bases). Trimming removed 10 bases from V and 11 bases from J, with 22 bases in between. The length of the CDR3 is 13 residues. CDR3 nucleotide sequence: TGTGCCACAACGAGGGGGTCCACCCATGGGCAGTATTTT. Translation gives CATTRGSTHGQYF.

The chain couples TRBV5-1 to TRBJ2-5, with a possible D match to TRBD1 (6 bases). Per the germline V gene, CDR1 is SGHRS and CDR2 is YFSETQ. V dropped 4 bases and J dropped 5 bases, with 15 bases sitting between them. The CDR3 has 14 residues. In nucleotides, the CDR3 is TGCGCCAGCAGCATTACAGGGAGTAGGGAGACCCAGTACTTC. Translation gives CASSITGSRETQYF.

The V gene is TRBV7-6, the J gene TRBJ1-5, with a weak D call TRBD1 (6 bases). V was shortened by 1 base and J by 3 bases, with 19 bases between the two germline ends. Germline assignment: CDR1 SGHVS and CDR2 FNYEAQ. The length of the CDR3 is 18 residues. CDR3 sequence reads: CASSLDGSAGVDNQPQHF. DNA for the CDR3: TGTGCCAGCAGCTTAGATGGTTCGGCAGGGGTGGACAATCAGCCCCAGCATTTT.

This clone was recorded only once. The genes are TRBV9 and TRBJ2-3; D gene uncertain. Trimming pared 4 bases from V and 3 bases from J, leaving 6 bases between. The CDR3 has 12 amino acids. Looked up from germline, CDR1 is SGDLS and CDR2 is YYNGEE. CDR3 sequence reads: CASSQYTDTQYF. CDR3 coding DNA: TGTGCCAGCAGCCAGTATACAGATACGCAGTATTTT.

The rearrangement links TRBV21-1 to TRBJ2-2; no DNA check was done on the table's D call, TRBD2. TRBV21-1 is flagged as a pseudogene. The CDR3 has 16 amino acids. Here the CDR3 DNA reads TGTGCCAGCAGCAAAGTAGGCGGTTCCAACACCGGGGAGCTGTTTTTT. It encodes CASSKVGGSNTGELFF.

The table lists this clone with a few counts. The V call is TRBV7-8, the J call TRBJ2-2; a possible D gene is TRBD2 (6 bases). The CDR3 is made up of 15 amino acids. CDR1 is SGHVS and CDR2 is FQNEAQ in the germline V gene. V was pared by 1 base and J by 0 bases, with 6 bases between. CDR3 loop: CASSLGGANTGELFF. The CDR3 nucleotides read TGTGCCAGCAGCTTAGGGGGGGCGAACACCGGGGAGCTGTTTTTT.

The rearrangement uses TRBV10-3 and TRBJ1-2, with D possibly being TRBD1 (6 bases). This CDR3 has 14 residues. With 3 bases removed from V and 6 bases from J, the gap between germline ends came to 14 bases. Germline CDR1 reads ENHRY; CDR2 reads SYGVKD. The CDR3 region has the DNA TGTGCCATCAGTGAACCAGGCAGGGGTGATGGCTACACCTTC. It translates to CAISEPGRGDGYTF.

The chain's CDR3 is CASSKDRRHKNTGELFF. CDR3 nucleotide sequence: TGTGCCAGCAGCAAAGACAGGAGACACAAGAACACCGGGGAGCTGTTTTTT. The rearrangement links TRBV21-1 to TRBJ2-2; no DNA check was done on the table's D call, TRBD1. TRBV21-1 constitutes a pseudogene. This CDR3 has 17 residues.

V is TRBV9 and J is TRBJ2-5; D is possibly TRBD1 (6 bases). Trimming cost V 3 bases and J 5 bases, with 17 bases left between them. The CDR3 runs 15 residues. Germline V gene sequence: CDR1 SGDLS, CDR2 YYNGEE. This CDR3 is CASSAASGVGETQYF. As DNA, the CDR3 is TGTGCCAGCAGCGCCGCTTCAGGGGTAGGGGAGACCCAGTACTTC. Looking up the rest from reference TRBV9 and TRBJ2-5 gives the full variable domain: DSGVTQTPKHLITATGQRVTLRCSPRSGDLSVYWYQQSLDQGLQFLIQYYNGEERAKGNILERFSAQQFPDLHSELNLSSLELGDSALYFCASSAASGVGETQYFGPGTRLLVL.

Concerning this clone: At one end the junction does not follow the germline gene, possibly because of a read error. The chain joins TRBV7-7 to TRBJ1-3; tentatively, D is TRBD1 (6 bases). This CDR3 has 17 residues. Germline V gene lookup returns CDR1 SSHAT and CDR2 FNYEAQ (reference sequence). The CDR3 coding sequence is TGTGCTAGCAGCCCACTAACAGGGCCACTCTCTGGAAACACCATATATTTT. This encodes CASSPLTGPLSGNTIYF. Based on the CDR3 plus reference TRBV7-7 and TRBJ1-3, the full variable domain is GAGVSQSPRYKVTKRGQDVTLRCDPISSHATLYWYQQALGQGPEFLTYFNYEAQPDKSGLPSDRFSAERPEGSISTLTIQRTEQRDSAMYRCASSPLTGPLSGNTIYFGEGSWLTVV.

The genes are TRBV2 and TRBJ2-7; perhaps TRBD1 as D (5 bases). V gave up 5 bases and J gave up 3 bases, with 5 bases separating them. CDR1 SNHLY and CDR2 FYNNEI come from the germline V gene. The CDR3 loop spans 11 amino acids. In DNA form, the CDR3 reads TGTGCCAGCAGTCAGGGCTACGAGCAGTACTTC. It yields the protein CASSQGYEQYF. Full variable domain (missing parts from reference TRBV2 and TRBJ2-7): EPEVTQTPSHQVTQMGQEVILRCVPISNHLYFYWYRQILGQKVEFLVSFYNNEISEKSEIFDDQFSVERPDGSNFTLKIRSTKLEDSAMYFCASSQGYEQYFGPGTRLTVT.